This entry features one T cell receptor (beta chain) sequence. The data derive from a study of blood T cell repertoires in COVID-19. V gave up 6 bases and J gave up 0 bases, with 12 bases separating them. The germline V gene has CDR1 MDHEN and CDR2 SYDVKM. The CDR3 has 14 amino acids. Produced via immunoSEQ multiplex PCR; TCRdb's table is partial and in-frame only. The sample includes a few hundred thousand clones, about 88% of them seen just once. Sequenced input: PBMCs or T cells enriched from blood (not recorded which). The chain combines TRBV28 with TRBJ2-7; TRBD1 is a possible D gene (6 bases). The source of this sequence is a young woman who had recovered from COVID-19. The CDR3 region is CASRLQGFSYEQYF. The CDR3 DNA sequence: TGTGCCAGCAGATTACAGGGTTTCTCCTACGAGCAGTACTTC.